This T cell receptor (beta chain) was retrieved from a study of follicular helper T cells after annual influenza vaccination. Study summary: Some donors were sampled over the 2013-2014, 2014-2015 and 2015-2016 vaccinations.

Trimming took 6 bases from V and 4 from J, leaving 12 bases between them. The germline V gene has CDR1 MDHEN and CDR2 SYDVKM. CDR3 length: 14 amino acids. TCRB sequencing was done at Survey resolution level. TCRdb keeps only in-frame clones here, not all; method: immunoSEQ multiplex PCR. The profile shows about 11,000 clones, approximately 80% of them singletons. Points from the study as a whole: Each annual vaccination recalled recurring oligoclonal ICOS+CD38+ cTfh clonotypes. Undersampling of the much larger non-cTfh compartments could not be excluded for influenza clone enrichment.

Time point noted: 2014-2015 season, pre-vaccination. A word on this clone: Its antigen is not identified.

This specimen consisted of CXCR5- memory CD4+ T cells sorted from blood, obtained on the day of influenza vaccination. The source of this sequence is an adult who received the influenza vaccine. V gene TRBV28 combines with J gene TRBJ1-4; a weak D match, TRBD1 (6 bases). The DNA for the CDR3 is TGTGCCAGCAGACCTCTGGACAGTAATGAAAAACTGTTTTTT. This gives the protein CASRPLDSNEKLFF.